Listed here are 14 T cell receptor beta chains from one sample, sequenced in a study of blood T cell repertoires in COVID-19. Sequencing used immunoSEQ multiplex PCR; TCRdb keeps in-frame clones, though not all of them. The sample has more than 100,000 clones; roughly 87% are singletons. The sequenced sample was peripheral blood. The receptors derive from an elderly woman in a cohort sampled during active COVID-19.

The rearrangement links TRBV18 to TRBJ1-1; D is possibly TRBD1 (6 bases). The CDR3 totals 14 residues. Per germline, CDR1 KGHSH and CDR2 LQKENI. Trimming took 8 bases from V and 5 from J, leaving 18 bases between them. DNA of the CDR3: TGTGCCAGCGCAAACGGGGGGCGAGATACTGAAGCTTTCTTT. Translating gives CASANGGRDTEAFF.

This clone was seen a few times. This chain links TRBV28 with TRBJ1-5, with a tentative D call TRBD1 (6 bases). The CDR3 has 15 residues. Looked up from germline, CDR1 is MDHEN and CDR2 is SYDVKM. With 7 bases removed from V and 2 bases from J, the gap between germline ends came to 15 bases. The CDR3 sequence: CASTEVQGRNQPQHF. CDR3 coding DNA: TGTGCCAGCACTGAAGTCCAGGGGCGCAATCAGCCCCAGCATTTT.

V and J are TRBV11-2 and TRBJ2-1, with D perhaps TRBD2 (5 bases). From germline, CDR1 is SGHAT and CDR2 FQNNGV. The V end lost 0 bases, the J end lost 6 bases, and 12 bases lay between the germline ends. The CDR3 consists of 15 residues. The CDR3 DNA is TGTGCCAGCAGCTTAGATCGGGATCTCTTCAATGAGCAGTTCTTC. Translation: CASSLDRDLFNEQFF.

The chain combines TRBV19 with TRBJ2-3; 7 bases align to TRBD1. Germline V gene data show CDR1 as LNHDA and CDR2 as SQIVND (reference sequence). CDR3 length: 17 residues. V lost 3 bases and J lost 2; bases outside the gene matches: 11. The CDR3 loop reads CASSIRTGLFFTDTQYF. The CDR3 DNA follows: TGTGCCAGTAGTATTCGGACAGGCCTATTCTTCACAGATACGCAGTATTTT.

The chain couples TRBV12-3 or TRBV12-4 to TRBJ2-5, with D uncertain. Trimming stripped 8 bases from V and 9 bases from J, with 19 bases between. The CDR3 runs 13 residues. The CDR3 protein is CASSVLKDEAQYF. For the CDR3, the DNA is TGTGCCAGCTCGGTACTAAAGGATGAGGCCCAGTACTTC.

This clone has more than one count but fewer than ten. V usage is TRBV7-3 and J usage is TRBJ2-6, with TRBD1 matching over 10 bases. Trimming cost V 4 bases and J 0 bases; bases outside gene matches: 3. The CDR3 covers 17 residues. Germline V gene sequence: CDR1 SGHTA, CDR2 FQGTGA. This CDR3 is CASSSGQGVSGANVLTF. For the CDR3, the DNA is TGTGCCAGCAGCTCCGGACAGGGGGTCTCTGGGGCCAACGTCCTGACTTTC.

The rearrangement links TRBV5-1 to TRBJ2-2, with 10 bases aligning to TRBD2. The CDR3 has 13 amino acids. Trimming removed 7 bases from V and 11 bases from J; junction bases left unmatched: 8. The germline CDR1 and CDR2 sequences are SGHRS and YFSETQ. CDR3 region: CASGQGLAQELFF. The DNA of the CDR3 is TGCGCCAGCGGCCAGGGACTAGCGCAAGAGCTGTTTTTT.

The chain employs TRBV10-3 and TRBJ1-5; 8 nucleotides line up with TRBD1. The V and J ends lost 6 bases and 4 bases, in that order; junction bases with no gene match: 2. Germline values: CDR1 ENHRY, CDR2 SYGVKD. This CDR3 comprises 13 residues. The CDR3 spells CAIRGTGNQPQHF. The CDR3 region has the DNA TGTGCCATCAGGGGGACAGGTAATCAGCCCCAGCATTTT.

The gene calls are TRBV11-2 and TRBJ2-1; 8 nucleotides agree with TRBD2. The CDR3 contains 15 residues. The junction had 6 bases not matched to a gene; V was cut back by 3 bases and J by 5 bases. The germline gives CDR1 SGHAT, CDR2 FQNNGV. CDR3 protein: CASSFTSGSNNEQFF. Written as DNA, the CDR3 is TGTGCCAGCAGCTTCACTAGCGGATCAAACAATGAGCAGTTCTTC. The complete variable domain, with remaining parts taken from reference TRBV11-2 and TRBJ2-1, reads EAGVAQSPRYKIIEKRQSVAFWCNPISGHATLYWYQQILGQGPKLLIQFQNNGVVDDSQLPKDRFSAERLKGVDSTLKIQPAKLEDSAVYLCASSFTSGSNNEQFFGPGTRLTVL.

This clone was found a few times. The chain combines TRBV6-5 with TRBJ1-2, with 9 bases lining up with TRBD1. The CDR3 is 13 amino acids. With 5 bases clipped from V and 4 bases from J, the junction kept 2 bases outside the gene matches. CDR1 and CDR2 (germline): MNHEY, SVGAGI. The CDR3 protein is CASSTGGGYGYTF. The CDR3, as DNA: TGTGCCAGCAGTACAGGGGGCGGCTATGGCTACACCTTC.

This chain joins TRBV11-3 and TRBJ2-1, with 10 bases that match TRBD2. Germline V lookup: CDR1 SGHNT, CDR2 YENEEA. The CDR3 extends over 14 amino acids. After removal of 5 bases from V and 7 bases from J, the junction contained 5 bases not matched to a gene. The CDR3 sequence is CASSPAGGPNEQFF. Written as DNA, the CDR3 is TGTGCCAGCAGCCCAGCGGGGGGGCCGAATGAGCAGTTCTTC. Full variable domain (remainder filled in from reference TRBV11-3 and TRBJ2-1): EAGVVQSPRYKIIEKKQPVAFWCNPISGHNTLYWYLQNLGQGPELLIRYENEEAVDDSQLPKDRFSAERLKGVDSTLKIQPAELGDSAVYLCASSPAGGPNEQFFGPGTRLTVL.

The J gene is TRBJ1-1, the V gene TRBV3-1 (or the pseudogene TRBV3-2); TRBD1 matches 7 bases. J gave up 2 bases and V 5 bases, and 5 bases lay outside the gene matches. The CDR3 spans 14 residues. From germline, CDR1 is LGHDT and CDR2 YNNKEL (reference sequence). The CDR3 is CASSYGQANTEAFF. CDR3 sequence (DNA): TGTGCCAGCAGCTACGGACAGGCCAACACTGAAGCTTTCTTT.

J is TRBJ2-5 and V is TRBV10-3, with 8 bases lining up with TRBD1. The V segment lost 4 bases and the J segment 1 base; nucleotides outside the gene matches: 5. Germline V gives CDR1 ENHRY, CDR2 SYGVKD. CDR3 length equals 15 residues. The CDR3, as DNA: TGTGCCATCAGTGCCGCCGACAGGGGCCAAGAGACCCAGTACTTC. It translates to CAISAADRGQETQYF.

The chain links TRBV4-2 to TRBJ2-7, with D maybe TRBD2 (5 bases). The ends were cut back, 3 bases at V and 4 bases at J, with 19 bases in the middle. The CDR3 has 16 amino acids. From germline, CDR1 is LGHNA and CDR2 YNFKEQ. The CDR3: CASSQRAASLYYEQYF. CDR3 DNA: TGTGCCAGCAGCCAGAGGGCCGCCTCTTTATATTACGAGCAGTACTTC.